Presented here are 25 T cell receptor beta chains from one specimen sequenced in a study of CD8 T cells in ankylosing spondylitis (dated by TCRdb to 2016 to 2017). Library preparation used 5' RACE. Sequencing was carried out with an Illumina HiSeq 2500. TCRdb applied fastp at Q25 and MiXCR to the public reads, then kept only in-frame beta chains. Every distinct CDR3 protein forms one entry, paired with its most common genes and DNA. This sample lists some 200,000 distinct CDR3 sequences; about 20% were detected once. Clones ranked in the top ten supply 4.3% of the sample. Sequencing was done on a sample of blood, either unsorted or a sorted T cell fraction (not recorded which). Receptors were obtained from a male donor aged 5-29 years with ankylosing spondylitis or in good health (not recorded which). Donor details come from another sample of the same person, matched by shared clones.

The chain joins TRBV6-5 to TRBJ2-5; D is possibly TRBD2 (6 bases). This CDR3 has 15 residues. Trimming took 6 bases from V and 5 from J, leaving 19 bases between them. CDR1 and CDR2 (germline): MNHEY, SVGAGI. Here the CDR3 reads CASRLSAGGAETQYF. Here the CDR3 DNA reads TGTGCCAGCAGACTAAGTGCCGGGGGTGCTGAGACCCAGTACTTC.

This clonotype has a handful of counts. The rearrangement joins TRBV18 to TRBJ2-1; the match to TRBD1 covers 10 bases. Germline assignment: CDR1 KGHSH and CDR2 LQKENI. After removal of 3 bases from V and 6 bases from J, the junction contained 11 bases not matched to a gene. CDR3 length equals 17 residues. Here the CDR3 reads CASSPLGTGVLVNEQFF. CDR3 bases: TGTGCCAGCTCACCCCTGGGGACAGGGGTGTTGGTCAATGAGCAGTTCTTC.

This clonotype was recorded many times. CDR3 DNA sequence: TGTGCCAGCGGTTCCCGGGTTTACCCGCTTAGCACAGATACGCAGTATTTT. It yields the protein CASGSRVYPLSTDTQYF. The rearrangement joins TRBV6-5 to TRBJ2-3; D ambiguous. V gave up 8 bases and J gave up 0 bases, with 21 bases separating them. The CDR3 runs to 17 residues. The V gene's germline CDR1 is MNHEY and CDR2 SVGAGI.

This clonotype has only a few counts. The chain combines TRBV7-9 with TRBJ2-1; D call uncertain. Deletions cut 2 bases from V and 12 bases from J, with 8 bases between. The CDR3 totals 11 residues. Germline CDR1 SEHNR, CDR2 FQNEAQ (reference sequence). In DNA, the CDR3 is TGTGCCAGCAGCTTACTAGGAAGGCAGTTCTTC. It yields the protein CASSLLGRQFF.

This clonotype was detected ten times or more. The V gene is TRBV9, the J gene TRBJ2-2; tentative D call: TRBD2 (5 bases). The germline gives CDR1 SGDLS, CDR2 YYNGEE. There are 17 residues in the CDR3. V lost 1 base to trimming and J lost 0 bases, with 13 bases between them. In nucleotides, the CDR3 is TGTGCCAGCAGCGTACGAGACGGACTCTCGAACACCGGGGAGCTGTTTTTT. Translating it yields CASSVRDGLSNTGELFF.

This clonotype was observed many times. J is TRBJ2-3 and V is TRBV20-1; 11 positions agree with TRBD2. CDR1 is DFQATT, CDR2 SNEGSKA, per germline (reference sequence). There are 16 residues in the CDR3. J was trimmed by 2 bases and V by 0 bases; bases with no gene match: 4. This CDR3 reads CSARELAGVTTDTQYF. The DNA for the CDR3 is TGCAGTGCTAGAGAACTAGCGGGAGTGACCACAGATACGCAGTATTTT.

There are many counts of this clonotype. V and J are TRBV7-3 and TRBJ2-1; 7 nucleotides agree with TRBD2. V shed 1 base and J 9 bases; nucleotides not matched to a gene: 0. Germline V lookup: CDR1 SGHTA, CDR2 FQGTGA. The CDR3 length is 12 residues. The CDR3 DNA is TGTGCCAGCAGCTTAAGGGGGGGTGAGCAGTTCTTC. Translation gives CASSLRGGEQFF.

This clonotype was counted ten times or more. The chain joins TRBV11-2 to TRBJ2-3; possibly TRBD2 for D (5 bases). There are 16 residues in the CDR3. V lost 2 bases and J 1 base, leaving 13 bases between the germline ends. Germline V lookup: CDR1 SGHAT, CDR2 FQNNGV. The CDR3 here is CASSLRPSGGTDTQYF. CDR3 nucleotide sequence: TGTGCCAGCAGCTTACGCCCCTCCGGGGGCACAGATACGCAGTATTTT.

This clonotype has a single count. The gene calls are TRBV30 and TRBJ1-3; the D is unclear. Germline V lookup: CDR1 GTSNPN, CDR2 SVGIG (reference sequence). The germline V and J ends were trimmed by 2 bases and 3 bases, with 5 bases remaining between them. The CDR3 runs to 12 residues. The CDR3 region has the DNA TGTGCCTGGAGTTTTGGTGGAAACACCATATATTTT. Its translation is CAWSFGGNTIYF.

This clonotype was seen ten or more times. V is TRBV29-1 and J is TRBJ2-3; 7 bases line up with TRBD2. Germline lookup yields CDR1 SQVTM and CDR2 ANQGSEA. V was pared by 2 bases and J by 3 bases, with 11 bases of the junction left unmatched. The CDR3 extends over 16 amino acids. The CDR3 spells CSVENPRGSSTDTQYF. CDR3 DNA: TGCAGCGTTGAAAACCCCCGCGGGAGTAGTACAGATACGCAGTATTTT.

This clonotype has a count of ten or more. The chain uses TRBV20-1 and TRBJ2-3; possible D gene TRBD1, 5 bases. Germline V gene lookup returns CDR1 DFQATT and CDR2 SNEGSKA (reference sequence). The CDR3 loop spans 15 amino acids. The V gene lost 1 base and the J gene lost 2 bases, with 13 bases spanning the gap. The CDR3: CSARVSAGSTDTQYF. The CDR3, as DNA: TGCAGTGCTAGAGTGTCGGCAGGGTCCACAGATACGCAGTATTTT.

The chain employs TRBV11-3 and TRBJ2-1; possible D gene TRBD2, 6 bases. This CDR3 has 12 amino acids. Germline values: CDR1 SGHNT, CDR2 YENEEA. The germline V and J ends were trimmed by 2 bases and 9 bases, with 8 bases remaining between them. The CDR3, as DNA: TGTGCCAGCAGCTTAACTAGCTTTGAGCAGTTCTTC. Translation gives CASSLTSFEQFF.

This clonotype was counted many times. This chain connects TRBV6-5 to TRBJ2-7; D ambiguous. The CDR3 has 12 amino acids. Trimming left V 11 bases short and J 2 bases short, with 13 bases between. Germline CDR1 MNHEY, CDR2 SVGAGI. As DNA, the CDR3 is TGTGCCGCCCAAGCTTACACCTACGAGCAGTACTTC. Encoded protein: CAAQAYTYEQYF.

J is TRBJ2-4 and V is TRBV20-1; 7 positions agree with TRBD2. V shed 3 bases, J shed 0 bases, and the junction held 2 bases outside the gene matches. The CDR3 contains 14 residues. Germline V gives CDR1 DFQATT, CDR2 SNEGSKA (reference sequence). The CDR3 sequence is CSARTSRAKNIQYF. In DNA, the CDR3 is TGCAGTGCTAGGACTAGCCGAGCCAAAAACATTCAGTACTTC.

This clonotype was recorded at least ten times. This sequence joins TRBV9 and TRBJ2-2, with a weak D call TRBD2 (7 bases). The CDR3 covers 14 residues. Germline-derived CDR1 and CDR2 are SGDLS and YYNGEE. V was cut by 5 bases and J by 6 bases, with 14 bases left in between. The CDR3 here is CASSKGGGAGELFF. CDR3 nucleotides: TGTGCCAGCAGTAAGGGGGGAGGGGCCGGGGAGCTGTTTTTT.

This clonotype has ten or more counts. Sequence at one end of the junction differs from germline and may be a read error. V and J are TRBV24-1 and TRBJ1-2; D is possibly TRBD1 (5 bases). The CDR3 totals 12 residues. CDR1 and CDR2 from the germline V gene are KGHDR and SFDVKD. CDR3 bases: TGTGCCACCAGTGATGGGGTGAGGACAATCTTCTTC. Amino acids: CATSDGVRTIFF.

This chain uses TRBV20-1 with TRBJ2-1, with 7 bases that match TRBD2. Trimming removed 5 bases from V and 5 bases from J; junction bases left unmatched: 12. This CDR3 has 15 residues. Germline CDR1 DFQATT, CDR2 SNEGSKA (reference sequence). The chain's CDR3 is CSAGKPGGRDNEQFF. CDR3 in DNA: TGCAGTGCTGGCAAGCCAGGCGGGAGAGACAATGAGCAGTTCTTC.

This clonotype was seen ten or more times. The CDR3 protein is CSALARRSAETQYF. DNA of the CDR3: TGCAGTGCTCTAGCCCGCCGCTCGGCAGAGACCCAGTACTTC. This chain uses TRBV20-1 with TRBJ2-5, with D possibly TRBD2 on 5 matching bases. CDR1 DFQATT and CDR2 SNEGSKA come from the germline V gene (reference sequence). The CDR3 is 14 amino acids. Deletions cut 5 bases from V and 4 bases from J, with 17 bases between.

This clonotype was counted at least ten times. V gene TRBV7-2 combines with J gene TRBJ2-2; unclear D gene. The CDR3 runs to 13 residues. V lost 2 bases, J lost 3 bases, and 4 bases lay in between. Germline V gene sequence: CDR1 SGHTA, CDR2 FQGNSA. The CDR3 DNA reads TGTGCCAGCAGCTTATATCACACCGGGGAGCTGTTTTTT. This translates into CASSLYHTGELFF. Based on the CDR3 plus reference TRBV7-2 and TRBJ2-2, the full variable domain is GAGVSQSPSNKVTEKGKDVELRCDPISGHTALYWYRQSLGQGLEFLIYFQGNSAPDKSGLPSDRFSAERTGGSVSTLTIQRTQQEDSAVYLCASSLYHTGELFFGEGSRLTVL.

This clonotype has at least ten counts. The chain uses TRBV4-3 and TRBJ1-5; D unclear. The CDR3 has 14 amino acids. Looked up from germline, CDR1 is LGHNA and CDR2 is YSLEER. The V end was cut by 0 bases, the J end by 0 bases, with 3 bases between. The CDR3 is CASSQEYSNQPQHF. The CDR3 DNA reads as TGCGCCAGCAGCCAAGAATATAGCAATCAGCCCCAGCATTTT.

V is TRBV1 and J is TRBJ2-1; the DNA was not used to check the table's D call, TRBD2. TRBV1 is flagged as a pseudogene. The CDR3 runs to 17 residues. CDR3 loop: CASSPSSPLAFNNEQFF. The CDR3 DNA sequence: TGCGCCAGCAGCCCCTCTAGTCCTCTCGCCTTCAACAATGAGCAGTTCTTC.

This clonotype was detected many times. The chain recombines TRBV12-5 with TRBJ2-1; 8 nucleotides line up with TRBD2. Trimming cost V 5 bases and J 2 bases; bases outside gene matches: 11. This CDR3 is 17 amino acids long. Germline V gene data show CDR1 as LGHNT and CDR2 as FRNRAP. The CDR3 region has the DNA TGTGCTAGTGGTCTACCCCCGGCTAGCGGGCCCTACAATGAGCAGTTCTTC. This translates into CASGLPPASGPYNEQFF.

This clonotype occurred many times. The V gene is TRBV6-6, the J gene TRBJ1-3; 12 bases are shared with TRBD1. CDR1 is MNHNY, CDR2 SVGAGI, per germline (reference sequence). Unmatched junction bases numbered 8, after V lost 6 bases and J lost 8 bases. There are 15 residues in the CDR3. CDR3 region: CASSNPGQGAYTIYF. The CDR3 DNA reads TGTGCCAGCAGCAACCCGGGACAGGGGGCTTACACCATATATTTT.

This chain links TRBV6-6 with TRBJ1-2; no clear D gene. This CDR3 region has 14 residues. Trimming took off 4 bases at V and 3 bases at J, with 12 bases between the two ends. CDR1 is MNHNY, CDR2 SVGAGI, per germline (reference sequence). CDR3 sequence: CASSLHARDYGYTF. The CDR3 region has the DNA TGTGCCAGCAGTTTACACGCTCGAGACTATGGCTACACCTTC.

Many counts were recorded for this clonotype. The V gene is TRBV14, the J gene TRBJ2-1; D is ambiguous. The CDR3 is 14 amino acids. CDR1 and CDR2 from the germline V gene are SGHDN and FVKESK. Trimming removed 1 base from V and 2 bases from J, with 6 bases in between. DNA for the CDR3: TGTGCCAGCAGCCAAGGGCGGACCTACAATGAGCAGTTCTTC. It specifies CASSQGRTYNEQFF.